The 9 T cell receptor beta chains below were found in one sample sequenced in a study of cytomegalovirus exposure and HLA in healthy donors. Use of 60 Vbeta and 13 Jbeta primers characterized the PCR. Assay used: immunoSEQ multiplex PCR; TCRdb lists only in-frame clones, some missing. The sample holds 130,000 or so clones, around 77% seen once. What was sequenced was PBMCs. These receptors all stem from an older woman in good health and CMV-seronegative.

The chain carries TRBV2 and TRBJ2-5, with 11 bases that match TRBD2. V lost 4 bases and J lost 7; bases outside the gene matches: 14. CDR1 SNHLY and CDR2 FYNNEI come from the germline V gene. The CDR3 runs to 17 residues. The CDR3 sequence is CASSVLTSGEPPGTQYF. The CDR3 DNA reads as TGTGCCAGCAGTGTCTTGACTAGCGGGGAGCCCCCAGGGACCCAGTACTTC. Based on the CDR3 plus reference TRBV2 and TRBJ2-5, the full variable domain is EPEVTQTPSHQVTQMGQEVILRCVPISNHLYFYWYRQILGQKVEFLVSFYNNEISEKSEIFDDQFSVERPDGSNFTLKIRSTKLEDSAMYFCASSVLTSGEPPGTQYFGPGTRLLVL.

The V gene is TRBV4-1, the J gene TRBJ2-7; 10 positions match TRBD1. The V gene's germline CDR1 is MGHRA and CDR2 YSYEKL. The V segment lost 0 bases and the J segment 3 bases; nucleotides outside the gene matches: 8. The CDR3 is made up of 17 amino acids. In DNA form, the CDR3 reads TGCGCCAGCAGCCAAGATCGGACAGGGGGAGTGATCTACGAGCAGTACTTC. Amino acids: CASSQDRTGGVIYEQYF.

This clone was observed a single time. The chain uses TRBV6-4 and TRBJ1-5; D ambiguous. Germline CDR1 reads MRHNA; CDR2 reads SNTAGT. V lost 8 bases and J lost 6, with 14 bases in between. CDR3 length: 13 residues. The CDR3 here is CASAREASQPQHF. The CDR3 DNA follows: TGTGCCAGCGCCCGGGAGGCGAGTCAGCCCCAGCATTTT.

This sequence joins TRBV7-2 and TRBJ1-5; D is uncertain. Trimming shortened V by 1 base and J by 0 bases, and 7 bases separated the two germline ends. Per the germline V gene, CDR1 is SGHTA and CDR2 is FQGNSA. The CDR3 has 15 amino acids. CDR3 sequence: CASSLDRDSNQPQHF. The CDR3 DNA sequence: TGTGCCAGCAGCTTAGACAGAGATAGCAATCAGCCCCAGCATTTT.

This chain joins TRBV7-9 and TRBJ1-6; weak D call: TRBD1 (5 bases). The germline CDR1 and CDR2 sequences are SEHNR and FQNEAQ (reference sequence). This CDR3 has 14 amino acids. Between the trimmed V and J ends, which lost 5 bases and 8 bases, there was a span of 13 bases. This chain's CDR3 is CASSGSFRDSPLHF. The CDR3 DNA follows: TGTGCCAGCAGCGGCAGCTTCAGGGATTCACCCCTCCACTTT.

The chain has TRBV11-2 and TRBJ2-6; the D gene is possibly TRBD2 (6 bases). The CDR3 is 15 amino acids. Between the trimmed V and J ends, which lost 8 bases and 0 bases, there was a span of 11 bases. Germline assignment: CDR1 SGHAT and CDR2 FQNNGV. The chain's CDR3 is CASGPGGSGANVLTF. CDR3 sequence (DNA): TGTGCCAGCGGGCCCGGGGGCTCTGGGGCCAACGTCCTGACTTTC. The full variable domain, rest sourced from reference TRBV11-2 and TRBJ2-6, is EAGVAQSPRYKIIEKRQSVAFWCNPISGHATLYWYQQILGQGPKLLIQFQNNGVVDDSQLPKDRFSAERLKGVDSTLKIQPAKLEDSAVYLCASGPGGSGANVLTFGAGSRLTVL.

The rearrangement links TRBV7-3 to TRBJ2-2, with TRBD2 matching 8 bases. Trimming at V came to 2 bases and at J to 0 bases, leaving 2 bases not matched to a gene. This CDR3 is 16 amino acids long. In germline, CDR1 is SGHTA, CDR2 FQGTGA. CDR3: CASSLQAGANTGELFF. The CDR3 nucleotides are TGTGCCAGCAGCTTACAAGCGGGAGCGAACACCGGGGAGCTGTTTTTT.

The chain employs TRBV11-1 and TRBJ1-3; maybe TRBD1 (5 bases). Germline V CDR1 and CDR2: SGHAT, FQDESV (reference sequence). V lost 3 bases, J lost 1 base, and 7 bases lay in between. The CDR3 length is 14 residues. CDR3 sequence: CASSLTDSGNTIYF. The DNA for the CDR3 is TGTGCCAGCAGCTTGACAGATTCTGGAAACACCATATATTTT.

The CDR3 spells CSADSGPGNEQFF. The CDR3 bases are TGCAGCGCCGATAGCGGGCCAGGGAATGAGCAGTTCTTC. V is TRBV29-1 and J is TRBJ2-1; 7 positions match TRBD2. The ends lost 7 bases at V and 7 bases at J; junction bases unmatched: 10. The CDR3 has 13 amino acids. The V gene's germline CDR1 is SQVTM and CDR2 ANQGSEA.